One sample yielded the 21 T cell receptor beta chains listed below, sequenced in a study of tumor and adjacent non-tumor tissue in lung cancer. RNA was extracted from bulk tissue without any cell sorting. TCRbeta libraries were built with three rounds of nested PCR, modified from ARM-PCR. TCRdb reprocessed the multiplex PCR reads via MiXCR and lists one record per CDR3 protein. The data contain some 120,000 distinct CDR3 sequences, approximately 71% of them seen just once; the ten biggest clones take up roughly 13%. Material: lung tumor tissue. The receptor set was obtained from a man between 25 and 39 years old with non-small cell lung cancer.

This chain uses TRBV6-5 with TRBJ2-2; possible D gene TRBD2, 6 bases. The germline V gene has CDR1 MNHEY and CDR2 SVGAGI. V was pared by 6 bases and J by 8 bases, with 19 bases between. The CDR3 consists of 15 residues. CDR3 protein: CASRSDGGVAGELFF. CDR3 nucleotide sequence: TGTGCCAGCAGATCCGACGGGGGAGTCGCTGGGGAGCTGTTTTTT.

This clonotype was counted at least ten times. V usage is TRBV6-6 and J usage is TRBJ1-2; D call uncertain. This CDR3 has 13 residues. The V gene's germline CDR1 is MNHNY and CDR2 SVGAGI (reference sequence). With 2 bases removed from V and 6 bases from J, the gap between germline ends came to 10 bases. The CDR3 DNA is TGTGCCAGCAGTTACCAAGCGGCGGATGGCTACACCTTC. It yields the protein CASSYQAADGYTF.

Note on this clonotype: A much larger clone sits a single nucleotide away, making a read error possible. V usage is TRBV6-5 and J usage is TRBJ1-1; D not resolved. The germline V and J ends were trimmed by 6 bases and 7 bases, with 15 bases remaining between them. Germline CDR1 MNHEY, CDR2 SVGAGI. This CDR3 comprises 13 residues. CDR3 sequence reads: CASSPRDTIEAFF. CDR3 DNA: TGTGCCAGCAGCCCGAGGGATACCATTGAAGCTTTCTTT.

About this clonotype itself: A much more abundant neighbour one base away suggests this may be a read error. The V gene is TRBV29-1, the J gene TRBJ1-3, with TRBD1 as a possible D gene (5 bases). This CDR3 region has 14 residues. Germline CDR1 reads SQVTM; CDR2 reads ANQGSEA. The CDR3 protein is CSVRDVLSGSTIYF. Here the CDR3 DNA reads TGCAGCGTTAGGGACGTCCTCTCTGGAAGCACCATATATTTT.

Worth noting for this clonotype: At one end the junction does not follow the germline gene, possibly because of a read error. The genes are TRBV6-5 and TRBJ2-1, with 8 positions matching TRBD2. Per germline, CDR1 MNHEY and CDR2 SVGAGI. The CDR3 spans 17 residues. The CDR3 nucleotides read TGTGCCAGCAGTCTCTCCTGGCGGGGGGACTCTTACAACGAGCAGTTCTTC. This translates into CASSLSWRGDSYNEQFF.

A remark on this clonotype: The junction differs from germline at one of its ends, possibly a read error. CDR3 coding DNA: TGCAGTGTCTCGGACAAACAAGAGACCCAGTATTTC. Translating it yields CSVSDKQETQYF. The V call is TRBV20-1, the J call TRBJ2-5, with D possibly being TRBD1 (5 bases). The CDR3 sequence is 12 residues long. Per the germline V gene, CDR1 is DFQATT and CDR2 is SNEGSKA (reference sequence).

Notes on this clonotype: A much larger clone lies a single base off, so this may be a read error. The limits of the CDR3 on the DNA are not certain, so only TCRdb's listed CDR3 is given. V gene TRBV29-1 combines with J gene TRBJ2-7; the table's TRBD1 call for D was not verified on the DNA. Germline V lookup: CDR1 SQVTM, CDR2 ANQGSEA. The CDR3 numbers 15 amino acids, ends counted. CDR3 region: CSVEQPDSTSGEQYF.

This clonotype was detected a few times. This could be a read error, since a much larger clone is one nucleotide away. The genes are TRBV6-5 and TRBJ1-2; 7 bases are a match to TRBD1. From germline, CDR1 is MNHEY and CDR2 SVGAGI. Trimming cost V 8 bases and J 6 bases; bases outside gene matches: 6. The length of the CDR3 is 12 residues. CDR3 coding DNA: TGTGCCAGCGGTGAAGACAGGGATGGCTACACCTTC. The encoded protein is CASGEDRDGYTF.

Comment on this clonotype: A much larger clone lies one base from this, so it may be a read error. The chain links TRBV7-8 to TRBJ1-5; no definite D call. V shed 7 bases and J shed 3 bases, with 13 bases lying between them. CDR1 and CDR2 from the germline V gene are SGHVS and FQNEAQ. This CDR3 is 14 amino acids long. The CDR3 sequence: CASTEQTLNQPQHF. CDR3 coding DNA: TGTGCCAGCACGGAACAGACCCTCAATCAGCCCCAGCATTTT. Filled out from reference TRBV7-8 and TRBJ1-5, the complete variable domain reads GAGVSQSPRYKVAKRGQDVALRCDPISGHVSLFWYQQALGQGPEFLTYFQNEAQLDKSGLPSDRFFAERPEGSVSTLKIQRTQQEDSAVYLCASTEQTLNQPQHFGDGTRLSIL.

Note on this clonotype: One junction end does not reproduce the germline sequence, and a read error may be involved. This rearrangement joins TRBV4-2 to TRBJ1-3; D is unclear. Germline V lookup: CDR1 LGHNA, CDR2 YNFKEQ. This CDR3 spans 15 amino acids. The CDR3, as DNA: TGTGTCAGCAGCCCCCTCGGAGTGACTGGAAACACCATATATTTT. Translation gives CVSSPLGVTGNTIYF.

In its sample, this clonotype is medium-sized. This chain uses TRBV11-2 with TRBJ2-7; tentatively, D is TRBD1 (5 bases). The ends were cut back, 4 bases at V and 2 bases at J, with 9 bases in the middle. The CDR3 extends over 13 amino acids. The germline V gene encodes CDR1 SGHAT and CDR2 FQNNGV. The chain's CDR3 is CASSWVGAYEQYF. The DNA for the CDR3 is TGTGCCAGCAGCTGGGTAGGGGCCTACGAGCAGTACTTC.

As regards this clonotype: Being one base from a much bigger clone, this may be a read error. A read error is likely, as this CDR3 ends without the conserved phenylalanine or tryptophan. The chain links TRBV20-1 to TRBJ2-3; D ambiguous. The CDR3 runs to 13 residues. Trimming left V 3 bases short and J 8 bases short, with 15 bases between. Germline CDR1 is DFQATT and CDR2 is SNEGSKA (reference sequence). The CDR3: CSASPGRLGTQYL. CDR3 bases: TGCAGTGCTAGTCCGGGCCGACTCGGTACGCAGTATTTG.

With respect to this clonotype: A much larger clonotype is one base distant, so this may be a read error. The J gene is TRBJ2-7, the V gene TRBV6-5; D remains unclear. CDR3 size: 13 residues. Germline CDR1 is MNHEY and CDR2 is SVGAGI. The CDR3 nucleotides read TGTGCCAGCGGTTACCGACCGCACTACGAGCAGTACTTC. This sequence encodes CASGYRPHYEQYF.

To note about this clonotype: A read error may produce the germline difference seen at one junction end. The genes are TRBV5-5 and TRBJ2-1, with 11 positions matching TRBD2. This CDR3 comprises 17 residues. Germline CDR1 is SGHKS and CDR2 is YYEKEE (reference sequence). The CDR3 sequence: CASSFRIAGGRCNEQFF. CDR3 DNA: TGTGCCAGCAGCTTTAGGATAGCGGGGGGGCGGTGCAATGAGCAGTTCTTT.

A word on this clonotype: One end of the junction varies from germline; a read error may be responsible. This chain uses TRBV20-1 with TRBJ2-1; D is unresolved. This CDR3 is built from 14 residues. Germline lookup yields CDR1 DFQATT and CDR2 SNEGSKA (reference sequence). The CDR3 DNA reads TGCAATGCTAGAGATCTCCGCTCATACAATGAGCAGTTCTTC. Its translation: CNARDLRSYNEQFF.

Relative to its sample, this clonotype is medium-sized. This sequence joins TRBV20-1 and TRBJ2-7; D not certain. This CDR3 comprises 12 residues. Germline loops: CDR1 DFQATT, CDR2 SNEGSKA (reference sequence). V lost 5 bases and J lost 6, with 14 bases in between. The CDR3 sequence: CSALFPPSEQYF. The CDR3 DNA reads TGCAGTGCTCTCTTTCCACCCTCCGAGCAGTACTTC.

This clonotype rates as medium-sized (0.01 to 0.1%). The chain links TRBV5-4 to TRBJ2-1; 11 bases align to TRBD1. Trimming took 4 bases from V and 8 from J; bases not matched to a gene: 8. The CDR3 is made up of 15 amino acids. Germline CDR1 SGHNT, CDR2 YYREEE (reference sequence). For the CDR3, the DNA is TGTGCCAGCAGCCATCCGGGACAGGGGGTATATGAGCAGTTCTTC. This sequence encodes CASSHPGQGVYEQFF.

With regard to this clonotype: This sequence may be a read error, since a much larger clone differs from it by one base. The chain has TRBV4-1 and TRBJ2-6; a weak D match, TRBD1 (6 bases). This CDR3 has 17 residues. In germline, CDR1 is MGHRA, CDR2 YSYEKL. The CDR3 DNA is TGCGCCAGCAGCCAAGAACCACAGGGATCTGGGGCCAAAGTCCTGACTTTC. Translation: CASSQEPQGSGAKVLTF.

This clonotype came up once. The chain uses TRBV11-2 and TRBJ1-1; tentatively, D is TRBD1 (5 bases). V lost 1 base and J lost 13, with 22 bases in between. The germline V gene has CDR1 SGHAT and CDR2 FQNNGV. This CDR3 region has 15 residues. The CDR3 loop reads CASSLVLGVNTEVFF. The DNA of the CDR3 is TGTGCCAGCAGCTTAGTATTGGGGGTGAACACTGAGGTTTTCTTT.

As to this clonotype: A much larger clone differs by one base, so this may be a read error. The genes are TRBV6-5 and TRBJ1-2; possibly TRBD1 for D (5 bases). V gave up 6 bases and J gave up 2 bases, with 13 bases separating them. CDR1 is MNHEY, CDR2 SVGAGI, per germline. The CDR3 length is 14 residues. CDR3 coding DNA: TGTGCCAGCAGCCTGGACAACTGGAACTATGGCTACACCTTC. Translation: CASSLDNWNYGYTF.

This clonotype was counted once. This chain uses TRBV20-1 with TRBJ2-5, with 8 nucleotides matching TRBD1. The junction had 10 bases not matched to a gene; V was cut back by 0 bases and J by 7 bases. The germline gives CDR1 DFQATT, CDR2 SNEGSKA (reference sequence). This CDR3 has 15 residues. CDR3 in DNA: TGCAGTGCTAGAGATGGTCCCGACAGGGGTAGGACCCAGTACTTC. Translated: CSARDGPDRGRTQYF.